The next 18 T cell receptor beta chains were all read from a single sample in a study of blood T cell repertoires in COVID-19. Some clones are missing from TCRdb's copy, which holds only in-frame ones; the method was immunoSEQ multiplex PCR. Of over 300,000 clones listed, 70% to 90% are singletons. The sample consisted of peripheral blood. The receptors derive from a man aged 40-55 years with acute or convalescent COVID-19.

The V gene is TRBV2, the J gene TRBJ1-1; the D gene is possibly TRBD1 (6 bases). The length of the CDR3 is 13 residues. The germline CDR1 and CDR2 sequences are SNHLY and FYNNEI. Trimming took 7 bases from V and 5 from J, leaving 14 bases between them. The CDR3 spells CASTPNRATEAFF. CDR3 DNA sequence: TGTGCCAGCACCCCGAACAGGGCGACTGAAGCTTTCTTT.

A single count supports this clone. The V gene is TRBV9, the J gene TRBJ1-6; D possibly corresponds to TRBD1 (5 bases). The V end lost 0 bases, the J end lost 10 bases, and 11 bases lay between the germline ends. Germline CDR1 SGDLS, CDR2 YYNGEE. The CDR3 contains 14 residues. The CDR3 DNA reads TGTGCCAGCAGCGTAGGGGGCCAACACTCACCCCTCCACTTT. As protein: CASSVGGQHSPLHF.

The chain joins TRBV9 to TRBJ1-3; TRBD1 matches at 7 bases. The CDR3 runs 16 residues. Germline lookup yields CDR1 SGDLS and CDR2 YYNGEE. V shed 0 bases, J shed 6 bases, and the junction held 9 bases outside the gene matches. CDR3 DNA sequence: TGTGCCAGCAGCGTAGCTAGCCAGGGGGTAGAAAACACCATATATTTT. Its translation is CASSVASQGVENTIYF. The full variable domain, its missing parts supplied by reference TRBV9 and TRBJ1-3, is DSGVTQTPKHLITATGQRVTLRCSPRSGDLSVYWYQQSLDQGLQFLIQYYNGEERAKGNILERFSAQQFPDLHSELNLSSLELGDSALYFCASSVASQGVENTIYFGEGSWLTVV.

The J gene is TRBJ1-1, the V gene TRBV6-5; no clear D gene. Germline V CDR1 and CDR2: MNHEY, SVGAGI. Trimming cost V 7 bases and J 4 bases, with 13 bases left between them. The CDR3 contains 13 residues. CDR3 protein: CASTLAPGTEAFF. For the CDR3, the DNA is TGTGCCAGCACCCTAGCCCCCGGCACTGAAGCTTTCTTT.

V usage is TRBV10-3 and J usage is TRBJ2-3, with 9 bases lining up with TRBD1. In germline, CDR1 is ENHRY, CDR2 SYGVKD. CDR3 length: 17 amino acids. V shed 4 bases and J 5 bases; nucleotides not matched to a gene: 13. CDR3 in amino acids: CAISALEPGQGRDTQYF. As DNA, the CDR3 is TGTGCCATCAGTGCCCTCGAACCGGGACAGGGAAGAGATACGCAGTATTTT.

This chain connects TRBV29-1 to TRBJ1-4, with 9 bases identical to TRBD1. CDR1 SQVTM and CDR2 ANQGSEA come from the germline V gene. This CDR3 region has 13 residues. The trim removed 6 bases at V and 7 bases at J, leaving 6 bases unmatched. DNA for the CDR3: TGCAGCGTCGTGACAGGGGGGAGTGAAAAACTGTTTTTT. Amino acids: CSVVTGGSEKLFF. Full variable domain (remainder filled in from reference TRBV29-1 and TRBJ1-4): SAVISQKPSRDICQRGTSLTIQCQVDSQVTMMFWYRQQPGQSLTLIATANQGSEATYESGFVIDKFPISRPNLTFSTLTVSNMSPEDSSIYLCSVVTGGSEKLFFGSGTQLSVL.

The chain employs TRBV30 and TRBJ1-6, with TRBD1 matching over 7 bases. The CDR3 is 14 residues long. Germline V gives CDR1 GTSNPN, CDR2 SVGIG (reference sequence). V was clipped by 3 bases and J by 7 bases; unmatched bases: 6. The CDR3: CAWRTGTANSPLHF. The CDR3 DNA sequence: TGTGCCTGGAGGACCGGGACAGCCAATTCACCCCTCCACTTT.

This clone was observed a handful of times. Other DNA variants within this sample encode the same CDR3. The chain links TRBV2 to TRBJ1-2; 8 bases line up with TRBD1. The J segment lost 5 bases and the V segment lost 9 bases, leaving 8 bases of the junction unmatched. Germline V gives CDR1 SNHLY, CDR2 FYNNEI. This CDR3 contains 13 residues. CDR3 loop: CASSEGQGYGYTF. CDR3 DNA: TGTGCCAGTTCCGAAGGACAGGGTTATGGCTACACCTTC.

The genes are TRBV4-1 and TRBJ1-1; no firm D call. CDR3 length: 13 amino acids. The germline gives CDR1 MGHRA, CDR2 YSYEKL. V lost 2 bases to trimming and J lost 8 bases, with 12 bases between them. CDR3 in DNA: TGCGCCAGCAGCCAACCATGGTCAGGCGAAGCTTTCTTT. Residues: CASSQPWSGEAFF.

J is TRBJ1-2 and V is TRBV5-4; 8 positions agree with TRBD1. With V trimmed by 4 bases and J by 4 bases, 6 bases remained unmatched. The CDR3 is 14 amino acids. The germline CDR1 and CDR2 sequences are SGHNT and YYREEE (reference sequence). The CDR3 protein is CASSTGQDIYGYTF. CDR3 sequence (DNA): TGTGCCAGCAGCACGGGACAGGACATCTATGGCTACACCTTC.

This clone showed up just a few times. This chain links TRBV2 with TRBJ2-1, with TRBD2 matching 8 bases. The J segment lost 0 bases and the V segment lost 6 bases, leaving 22 bases of the junction unmatched. Germline CDR1 and CDR2: SNHLY and FYNNEI. CDR3 length equals 21 residues. The CDR3 loop is CASRRGILAGGLLSSYNEQFF. CDR3 nucleotides: TGTGCCAGCAGGAGGGGTATTTTGGCGGGAGGCCTATTAAGCTCCTACAATGAGCAGTTCTTC. The complete variable domain, with remaining parts taken from reference TRBV2 and TRBJ2-1, reads EPEVTQTPSHQVTQMGQEVILRCVPISNHLYFYWYRQILGQKVEFLVSFYNNEISEKSEIFDDQFSVERPDGSNFTLKIRSTKLEDSAMYFCASRRGILAGGLLSSYNEQFFGPGTRLTVL.

The rearrangement joins TRBV6-5 to TRBJ1-2, with D perhaps TRBD1 (5 bases). The CDR3 spans 14 residues. V was clipped by 10 bases and J by 5 bases, with 20 bases between them. Germline CDR1 MNHEY, CDR2 SVGAGI. For the CDR3, the DNA is TGTGCCACCCAACACCCCGCCAGGGCTTATGGCTACACCTTC. This sequence encodes CATQHPARAYGYTF.

V gene TRBV7-8 combines with J gene TRBJ2-5; the match to TRBD1 covers 8 bases. V trimming: 0 bases; J trimming: 2 bases; junction bases outside the gene matches: 8. CDR3 length: 17 residues. CDR1 SGHVS and CDR2 FQNEAQ come from the germline V gene. CDR3 region: CASSLAPDRELQETQYF. The CDR3 DNA reads as TGTGCCAGCAGCTTAGCCCCGGACAGGGAATTACAAGAGACCCAGTACTTC.

The V call is TRBV7-2, the J call TRBJ1-2; 8 positions agree with TRBD1. The CDR3 runs to 15 residues. J gave up 7 bases and V 4 bases, and 11 bases lay outside the gene matches. CDR1 is SGHTA, CDR2 FQGNSA, per germline. DNA for the CDR3: TGTGCCAGCAGCTCTTCACAGGGGGAATCTGGTGGCTACACCTTC. Translated: CASSSSQGESGGYTF.

This chain joins TRBV7-3 and TRBJ2-7; D not resolved. The germline gives CDR1 SGHTA, CDR2 FQGTGA. Trimming shortened V by 1 base and J by 4 bases, and 11 bases separated the two germline ends. This CDR3 has 14 residues. The CDR3 nucleotides are TGTGCCAGCAGCTTAAAACACCGCCCGTACGAGCAGTACTTC. It is translated as CASSLKHRPYEQYF. Full variable domain (remainder filled in from reference TRBV7-3 and TRBJ2-7): GAGVSQTPSNKVTEKGKYVELRCDPISGHTALYWYRQSLGQGPEFLIYFQGTGAADDSGLPNDRFFAVRPEGSVSTLKIQRTERGDSAVYLCASSLKHRPYEQYFGPGTRLTVT.

The J gene is TRBJ1-1, the V gene TRBV12-3 or TRBV12-4; D call uncertain. The CDR3 consists of 13 residues. The germline V and J ends were trimmed by 8 bases and 5 bases, with 15 bases remaining between them. The CDR3 sequence is CASGLGRSTEAFF. The DNA of the CDR3 is TGTGCCAGCGGATTGGGGAGGTCTACTGAAGCTTTCTTT.

This clone was counted a single time. The rearrangement joins TRBV5-1 to TRBJ2-1; 8 nucleotides match TRBD1. With V trimmed by 0 bases and J by 1 base, 9 bases remained unmatched. The CDR3 loop spans 18 amino acids. Germline V gives CDR1 SGHRS, CDR2 YFSETQ. CDR3 sequence (DNA): TGCGCCAGCAGCTTGGGGAGAAGAGACAGGGGATCCTACAATGAGCAGTTCTTC. This gives the protein CASSLGRRDRGSYNEQFF.

The gene calls are TRBV2 and TRBJ2-5; D might be TRBD1 (5 bases). Germline loops: CDR1 SNHLY, CDR2 FYNNEI. V was clipped by 6 bases and J by 5 bases, with 13 bases between them. There are 13 residues in the CDR3. In DNA form, the CDR3 reads TGTGCCAGCAGGCTCAGGGAATTGGAGACCCAGTACTTC. Amino acid sequence: CASRLRELETQYF.